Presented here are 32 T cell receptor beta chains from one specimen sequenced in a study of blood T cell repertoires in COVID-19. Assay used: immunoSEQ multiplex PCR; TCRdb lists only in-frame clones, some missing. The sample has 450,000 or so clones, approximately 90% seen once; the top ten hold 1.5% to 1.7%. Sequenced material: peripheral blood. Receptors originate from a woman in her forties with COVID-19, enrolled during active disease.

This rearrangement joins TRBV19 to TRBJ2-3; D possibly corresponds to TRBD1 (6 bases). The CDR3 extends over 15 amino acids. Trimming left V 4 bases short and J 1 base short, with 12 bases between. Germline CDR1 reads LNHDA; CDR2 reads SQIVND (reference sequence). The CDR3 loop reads CASSRSGVGTDTQYF. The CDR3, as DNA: TGTGCCAGTAGTAGGTCAGGGGTCGGCACAGATACGCAGTATTTT.

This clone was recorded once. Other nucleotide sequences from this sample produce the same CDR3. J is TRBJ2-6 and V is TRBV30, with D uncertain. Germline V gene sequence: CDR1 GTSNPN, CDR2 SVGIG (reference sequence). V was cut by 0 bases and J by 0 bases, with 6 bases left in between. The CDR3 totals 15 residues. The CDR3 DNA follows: TGTGCCTGGAGTGTACGAGTCTCTGGGGCCAACGTCCTGACTTTC. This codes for CAWSVRVSGANVLTF.

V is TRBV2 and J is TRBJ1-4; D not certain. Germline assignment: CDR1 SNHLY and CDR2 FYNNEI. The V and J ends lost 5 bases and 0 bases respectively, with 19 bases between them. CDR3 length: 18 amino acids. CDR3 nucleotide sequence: TGTGCCAGCAGTACCCATGAAACCTCGACTGCAACTAATGAAAAACTGTTTTTT. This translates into CASSTHETSTATNEKLFF.

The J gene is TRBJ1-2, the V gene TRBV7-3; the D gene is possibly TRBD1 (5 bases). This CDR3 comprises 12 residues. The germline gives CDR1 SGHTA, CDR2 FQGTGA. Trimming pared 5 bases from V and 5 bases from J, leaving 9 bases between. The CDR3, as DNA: TGTGCCAGCAGCCCGGGGGTGTATGGCTACACCTTC. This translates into CASSPGVYGYTF.

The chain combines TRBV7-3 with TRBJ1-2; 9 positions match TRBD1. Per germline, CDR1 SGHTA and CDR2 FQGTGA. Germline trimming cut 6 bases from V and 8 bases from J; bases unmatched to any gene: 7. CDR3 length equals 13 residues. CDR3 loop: CASSATTGGGYTF. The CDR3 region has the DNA TGTGCCAGCAGTGCGACGACAGGGGGAGGCTACACCTTC.

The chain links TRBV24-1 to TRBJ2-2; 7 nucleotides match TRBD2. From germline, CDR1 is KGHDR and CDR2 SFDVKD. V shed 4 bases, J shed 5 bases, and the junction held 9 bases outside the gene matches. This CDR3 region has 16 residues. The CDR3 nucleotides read TGTGCCACCAGTGACCCGGTTAGGGGAGGGACCGGGGAGCTGTTTTTT. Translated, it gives CATSDPVRGGTGELFF.

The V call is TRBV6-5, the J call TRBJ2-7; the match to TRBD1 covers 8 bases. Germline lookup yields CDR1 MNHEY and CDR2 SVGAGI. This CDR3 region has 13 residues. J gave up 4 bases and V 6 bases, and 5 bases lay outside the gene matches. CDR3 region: CASSGQGFYEQYF. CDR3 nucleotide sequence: TGTGCCAGCAGCGGACAGGGTTTTTACGAGCAGTACTTC.

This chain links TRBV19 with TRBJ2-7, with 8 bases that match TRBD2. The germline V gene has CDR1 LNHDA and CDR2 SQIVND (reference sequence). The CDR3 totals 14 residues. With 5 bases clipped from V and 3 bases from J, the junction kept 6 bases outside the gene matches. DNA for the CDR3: TGTGCCAGTAGTTCCAGCGGGAGTTTCTACGAGCAGTACTTC. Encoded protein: CASSSSGSFYEQYF.

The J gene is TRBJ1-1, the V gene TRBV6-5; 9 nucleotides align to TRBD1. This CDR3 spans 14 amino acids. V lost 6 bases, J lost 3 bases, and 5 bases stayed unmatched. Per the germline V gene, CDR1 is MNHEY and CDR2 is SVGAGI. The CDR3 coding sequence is TGTGCCAGCAGGGGAACAGGGGGCCACACTGAAGCTTTCTTT. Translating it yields CASRGTGGHTEAFF.

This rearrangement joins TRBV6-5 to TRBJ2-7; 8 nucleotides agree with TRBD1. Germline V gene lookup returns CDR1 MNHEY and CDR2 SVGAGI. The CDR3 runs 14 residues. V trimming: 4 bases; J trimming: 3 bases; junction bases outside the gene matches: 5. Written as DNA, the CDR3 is TGTGCCAGCAGTTCGCAGACAGGGGTCTACGAGCAGTACTTC. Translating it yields CASSSQTGVYEQYF.

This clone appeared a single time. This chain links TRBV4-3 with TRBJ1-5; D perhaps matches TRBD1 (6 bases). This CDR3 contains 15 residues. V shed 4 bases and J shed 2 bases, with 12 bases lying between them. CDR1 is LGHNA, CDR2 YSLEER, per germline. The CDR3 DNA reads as TGCGCCAGCAGCCTTGACAGGCTAGGCAATCAGCCCCAGCATTTT. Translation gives CASSLDRLGNQPQHF.

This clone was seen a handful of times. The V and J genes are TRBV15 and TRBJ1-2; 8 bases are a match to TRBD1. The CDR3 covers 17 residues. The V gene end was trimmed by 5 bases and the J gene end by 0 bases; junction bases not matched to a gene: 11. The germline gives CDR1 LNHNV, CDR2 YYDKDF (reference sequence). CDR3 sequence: CATSVTGGPLANYGYTF. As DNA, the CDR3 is TGTGCCACCAGCGTTACAGGGGGTCCGTTAGCTAACTATGGCTACACCTTC.

CDR3 sequence (DNA): TGTGCCAGCACCAGGATGGGACAGGCTTACGAGCAGTACTTC. This encodes CASTRMGQAYEQYF. The chain links TRBV27 to TRBJ2-7, with 8 positions matching TRBD1. This CDR3 is built from 14 residues. Germline CDR1 reads MNHEY; CDR2 reads SMNVEV (reference sequence). Trimming cost V 7 bases and J 4 bases; bases outside gene matches: 9.

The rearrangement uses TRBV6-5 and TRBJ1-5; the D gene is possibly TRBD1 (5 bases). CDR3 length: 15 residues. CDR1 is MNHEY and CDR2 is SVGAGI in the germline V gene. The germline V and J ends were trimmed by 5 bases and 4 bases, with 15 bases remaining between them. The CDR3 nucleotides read TGTGCCAGCAGTCCGACTTTTGGGGGGAATCAGCCCCAGCATTTT. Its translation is CASSPTFGGNQPQHF.

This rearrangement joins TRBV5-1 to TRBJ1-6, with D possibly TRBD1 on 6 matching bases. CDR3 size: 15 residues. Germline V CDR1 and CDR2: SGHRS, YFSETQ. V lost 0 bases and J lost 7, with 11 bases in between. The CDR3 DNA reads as TGCGCCAGCAGCTTGGTTACAGGGATAAATTCACCCCTCCACTTT. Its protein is CASSLVTGINSPLHF.

The CDR3 is CSASPFGGPGDGAFF. CDR3 in DNA: TGCAGTGCTAGTCCATTCGGAGGGCCCGGGGACGGAGCTTTCTTT. V usage is TRBV20-1 and J usage is TRBJ1-1; D might be TRBD1 (5 bases). V was cut by 3 bases and J by 10 bases, with 24 bases left in between. The CDR3 covers 15 residues. Germline values: CDR1 DFQATT, CDR2 SNEGSKA (reference sequence).

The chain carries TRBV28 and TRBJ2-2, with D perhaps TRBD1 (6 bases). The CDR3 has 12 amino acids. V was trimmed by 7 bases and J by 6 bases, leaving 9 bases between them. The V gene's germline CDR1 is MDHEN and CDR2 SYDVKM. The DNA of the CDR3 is TGTGCCAGCAACACAGGGCCCGGGGAGCTGTTTTTT. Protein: CASNTGPGELFF.

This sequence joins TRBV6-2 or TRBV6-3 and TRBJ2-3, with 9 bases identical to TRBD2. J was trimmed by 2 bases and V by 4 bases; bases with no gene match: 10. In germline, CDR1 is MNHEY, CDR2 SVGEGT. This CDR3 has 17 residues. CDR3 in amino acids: CASSSTPAGGYTDTQYF. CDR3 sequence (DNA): TGTGCCAGCAGTTCCACACCAGCGGGGGGATACACAGATACGCAGTATTTT.

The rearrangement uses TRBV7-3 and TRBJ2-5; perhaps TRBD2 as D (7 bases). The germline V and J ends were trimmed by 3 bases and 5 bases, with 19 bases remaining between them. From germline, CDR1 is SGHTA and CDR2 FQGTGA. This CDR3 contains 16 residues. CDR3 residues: CASSLRAGASWETQYF. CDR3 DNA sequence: TGTGCCAGCAGCTTGCGGGCGGGGGCGTCCTGGGAGACCCAGTACTTC.

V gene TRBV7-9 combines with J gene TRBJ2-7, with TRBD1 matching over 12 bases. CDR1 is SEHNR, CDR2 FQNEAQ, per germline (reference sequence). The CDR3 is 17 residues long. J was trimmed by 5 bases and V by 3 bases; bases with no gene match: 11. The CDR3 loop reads CASSFLGWGQGAHEQYF. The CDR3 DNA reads TGTGCCAGCAGCTTTTTGGGGTGGGGACAGGGGGCTCACGAGCAGTACTTC. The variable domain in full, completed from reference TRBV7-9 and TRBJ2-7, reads DTGVSQNPRHKITKRGQNVTFRCDPISEHNRLYWYRQTLGQGPEFLTYFQNEAQLEKSRLLSDRFSAERPKGSFSTLEIQRTEQGDSAMYLCASSFLGWGQGAHEQYFGPGTRLTVT.

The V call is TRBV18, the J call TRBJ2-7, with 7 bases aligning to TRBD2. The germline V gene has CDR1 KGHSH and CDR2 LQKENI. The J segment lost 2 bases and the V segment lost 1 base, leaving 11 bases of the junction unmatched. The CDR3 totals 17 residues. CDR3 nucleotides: TGTGCCAGCTCACCACTGGGGGGGAGGGGAACCGCCTACGAGCAGTACTTC. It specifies CASSPLGGRGTAYEQYF.

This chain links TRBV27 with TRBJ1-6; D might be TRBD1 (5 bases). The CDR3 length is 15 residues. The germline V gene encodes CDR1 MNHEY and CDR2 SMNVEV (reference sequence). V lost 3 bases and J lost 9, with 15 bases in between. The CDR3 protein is CASSFGGRQGSPLHF. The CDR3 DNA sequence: TGTGCCAGCAGTTTCGGGGGAAGGCAGGGTTCACCCCTCCACTTT.

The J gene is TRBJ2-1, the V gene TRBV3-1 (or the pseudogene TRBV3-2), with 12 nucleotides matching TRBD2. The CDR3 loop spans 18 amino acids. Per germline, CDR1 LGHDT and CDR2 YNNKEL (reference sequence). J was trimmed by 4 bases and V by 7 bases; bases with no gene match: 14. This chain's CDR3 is CASTRGLAGTLTYNEQFF. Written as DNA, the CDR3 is TGTGCCAGCACCCGAGGACTAGCGGGAACGCTGACATACAATGAGCAGTTCTTC.

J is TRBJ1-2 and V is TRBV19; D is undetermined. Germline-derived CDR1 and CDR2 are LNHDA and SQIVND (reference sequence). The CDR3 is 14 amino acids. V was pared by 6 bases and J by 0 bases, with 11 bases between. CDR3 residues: CASSLQLSNYGYTF. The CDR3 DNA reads TGTGCCAGTAGCCTACAGCTATCTAACTATGGCTACACCTTC.

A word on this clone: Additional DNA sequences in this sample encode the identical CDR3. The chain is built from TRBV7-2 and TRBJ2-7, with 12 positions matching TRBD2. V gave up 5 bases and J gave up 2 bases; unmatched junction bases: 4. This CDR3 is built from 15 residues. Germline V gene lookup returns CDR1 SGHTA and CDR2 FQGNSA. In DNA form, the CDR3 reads TGTGCCAGCAGCCCAACTAGCGGGGGGACCTACGAGCAGTACTTC. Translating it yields CASSPTSGGTYEQYF.

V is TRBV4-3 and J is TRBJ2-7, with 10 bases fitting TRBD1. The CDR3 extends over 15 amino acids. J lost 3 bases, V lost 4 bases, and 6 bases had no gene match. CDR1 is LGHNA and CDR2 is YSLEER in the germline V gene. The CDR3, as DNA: TGCGCCAGCAGCCGGAGACAGGGGGCGATCTACGAGCAGTACTTC. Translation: CASSRRQGAIYEQYF.

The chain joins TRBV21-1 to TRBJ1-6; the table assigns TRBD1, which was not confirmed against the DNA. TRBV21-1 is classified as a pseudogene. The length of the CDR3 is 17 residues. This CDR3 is CASSKGMTQEPSSPLHF. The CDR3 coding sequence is TGTGCCAGCAGCAAAGGAATGACCCAGGAACCGAGTTCACCCCTCCACTTT.

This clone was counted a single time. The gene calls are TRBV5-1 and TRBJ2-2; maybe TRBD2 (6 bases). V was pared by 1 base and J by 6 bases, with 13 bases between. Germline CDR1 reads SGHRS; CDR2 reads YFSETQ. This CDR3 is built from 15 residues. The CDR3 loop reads CASSLRIGEAGELFF. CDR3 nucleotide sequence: TGCGCCAGCAGCTTGCGAATCGGGGAGGCCGGGGAGCTGTTTTTT.

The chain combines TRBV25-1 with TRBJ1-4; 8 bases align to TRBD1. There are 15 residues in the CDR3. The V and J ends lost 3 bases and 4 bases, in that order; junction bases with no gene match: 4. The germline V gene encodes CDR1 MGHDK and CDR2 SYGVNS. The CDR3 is CASSEQGANNEKLFF. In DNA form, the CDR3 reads TGTGCCAGCAGTGAGCAGGGGGCAAATAATGAAAAACTGTTTTTT.

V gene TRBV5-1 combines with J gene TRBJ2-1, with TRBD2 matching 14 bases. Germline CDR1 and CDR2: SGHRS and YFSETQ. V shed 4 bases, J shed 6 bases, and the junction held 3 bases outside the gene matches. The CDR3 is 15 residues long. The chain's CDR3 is CASSPGTSGGNEQFF. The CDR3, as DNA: TGCGCCAGCAGCCCCGGGACTAGCGGGGGCAATGAGCAGTTCTTC.

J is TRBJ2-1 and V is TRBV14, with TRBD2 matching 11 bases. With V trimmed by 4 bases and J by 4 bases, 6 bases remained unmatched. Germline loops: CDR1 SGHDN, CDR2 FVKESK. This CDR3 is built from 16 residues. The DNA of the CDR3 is TGTGCCAGCAGCCTTAGACTAGCGGGAATATACAATGAGCAGTTCTTC. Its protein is CASSLRLAGIYNEQFF. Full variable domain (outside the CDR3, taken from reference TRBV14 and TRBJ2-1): EAGVTQFPSHSVIEKGQTVTLRCDPISGHDNLYWYRRVMGKEIKFLLHFVKESKQDESGMPNNRFLAERTGGTYSTLKVQPAELEDSGVYFCASSLRLAGIYNEQFFGPGTRLTVL.

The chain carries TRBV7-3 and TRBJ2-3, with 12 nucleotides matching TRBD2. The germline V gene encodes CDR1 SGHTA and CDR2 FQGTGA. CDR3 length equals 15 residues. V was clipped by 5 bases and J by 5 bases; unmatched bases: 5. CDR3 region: CASSTTSGGLDTQYF. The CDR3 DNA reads TGTGCCAGCAGCACGACTAGCGGGGGATTAGATACGCAGTATTTT.